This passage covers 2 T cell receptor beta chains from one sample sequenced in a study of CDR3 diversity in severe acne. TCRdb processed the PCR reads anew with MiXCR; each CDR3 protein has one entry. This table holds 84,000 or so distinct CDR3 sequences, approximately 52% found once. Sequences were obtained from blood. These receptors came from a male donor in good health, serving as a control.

The DNA for the CDR3 is TGCGCCAGCAGCCAGACTAACTCCTACGAGCAGTACTTC. It translates to CASSQTNSYEQYF. This chain connects TRBV5-1 to TRBJ2-7; possibly TRBD2 for D (5 bases). The germline V gene has CDR1 SGHRS and CDR2 YFSETQ. The CDR3 length is 13 residues. With 4 bases removed from V and 0 bases from J, the gap between germline ends came to 8 bases.

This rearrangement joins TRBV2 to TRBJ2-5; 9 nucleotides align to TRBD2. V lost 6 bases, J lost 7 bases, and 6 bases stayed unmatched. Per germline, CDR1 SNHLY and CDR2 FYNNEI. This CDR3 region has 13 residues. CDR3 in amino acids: CASRGTSKGTQYF. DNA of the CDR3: TGTGCCAGCAGAGGGACTAGCAAGGGGACCCAGTACTTC.